This T cell receptor beta chain was captured by sequencing in a study of T cell responses to AZD1222 COVID-19 vaccine. The CDR3 is 13 amino acids. The V gene lost 7 bases and the J gene lost 4 bases, with 14 bases spanning the gap. Germline assignment: CDR1 LNHDA and CDR2 SQIVND (reference sequence). Sequenced by immunoSEQ multiplex PCR; TCRdb stores in-frame clones only, minus some. The table shows 130,000 to 150,000 clones, with about 92% occurring only once. The TCR sequence derives from an adult in good health. The specimen comprised peripheral blood, sampled on day 0 of AZD1222 vaccination. The chain has TRBV19 and TRBJ2-7, with D perhaps TRBD1 or TRBD2 (5 bases each). CDR3 protein: CASISPGGYEQYF. The CDR3 region has the DNA TGTGCCAGTATCTCTCCTGGGGGATACGAGCAGTACTTC.